Below, 21 T cell receptor beta chains from the same sample are listed, as sequenced in a study of blood T cell repertoires in COVID-19. Measured with immunoSEQ multiplex PCR; TCRdb has only the in-frame clones, and not every one. The data show around 63,000 clones, around 87% seen once. The sample was peripheral blood. All receptors come from a woman aged 60-75 years with acute or convalescent COVID-19.

This chain connects TRBV3-1 (or the pseudogene TRBV3-2) to TRBJ1-5; D call uncertain. CDR1 is LGHDT and CDR2 is YNNKEL in the germline V gene (reference sequence). This CDR3 is built from 14 residues. The V end was cut by 1 base, the J end by 0 bases, with 4 bases between. CDR3 residues: CASSQAHSNQPQHF. CDR3 nucleotides: TGTGCCAGCAGCCAAGCCCATAGCAATCAGCCCCAGCATTTT.

This chain connects TRBV11-2 to TRBJ1-3; TRBD1 matches 7 bases. With 6 bases clipped from V and 2 bases from J, the junction kept 4 bases outside the gene matches. This CDR3 spans 14 amino acids. Germline V gives CDR1 SGHAT, CDR2 FQNNGV. The CDR3 bases are TGTGCCAGCAGGTTGGGGACAGCTGGAAACACCATATATTTT. The encoded protein is CASRLGTAGNTIYF.

This clone occurred a few times. This chain links TRBV1 with TRBJ2-7; the table names TRBD1, a call not compared with the DNA. TRBV1 is a documented pseudogene. The CDR3 length is 12 residues. The CDR3 bases are TGCACCAGCAGCCAATCACAGGGCGAGCAGTACGTC. It encodes CTSSQSQGEQYV.

The chain recombines TRBV2 with TRBJ1-5; tentative D call: TRBD1 (6 bases). Germline loops: CDR1 SNHLY, CDR2 FYNNEI. This CDR3 is 14 amino acids long. Trimming left V 8 bases short and J 3 bases short, with 14 bases between. The CDR3 reads CASGPQGANQPQHF. In nucleotides, the CDR3 is TGTGCCAGCGGACCACAGGGAGCCAATCAGCCCCAGCATTTT.

This chain uses TRBV7-9 with TRBJ1-5, with D hard to call. CDR1 and CDR2 (germline): SEHNR, FQNEAQ (reference sequence). V lost 5 bases and J 5 bases, leaving 13 bases between the germline ends. The CDR3 contains 14 residues. The CDR3 region is CASSPLGGDQPQHF. CDR3 in DNA: TGTGCCAGCAGCCCGCTAGGCGGGGATCAGCCCCAGCATTTT.

The DNA of the CDR3 is TGTGCCACCACAGACAGGGGAGGGGGTAATGAAAAACTGTTTTTT. This sequence encodes CATTDRGGGNEKLFF. V and J are TRBV15 and TRBJ1-4, with 8 bases fitting TRBD1. Per germline, CDR1 LNHNV and CDR2 YYDKDF (reference sequence). The CDR3 contains 15 residues. V dropped 7 bases and J dropped 4; count of bases not matched to a gene: 8. Looking up the rest from reference TRBV15 and TRBJ1-4 gives the full variable domain: DAMVIQNPRYQVTQFGKPVTLSCSQTLNHNVMYWYQQKSSQAPKLLFHYYDKDFNNEADTPDNFQSRRPNTSFCFLDIRSPGLGDTAMYLCATTDRGGGNEKLFFGSGTQLSVL.

The chain couples TRBV24-1 to TRBJ2-2; TRBD2 matches at 9 bases. There are 15 residues in the CDR3. Germline V gives CDR1 KGHDR, CDR2 SFDVKD. Germline trimming cut 2 bases from V and 6 bases from J; bases unmatched to any gene: 3. Here the CDR3 reads CATSDSGLAPGELFF. The CDR3 DNA sequence: TGTGCCACCAGTGATTCGGGACTAGCACCCGGGGAGCTGTTTTTT.

The rearrangement joins TRBV6-2 or TRBV6-3 to TRBJ2-3; the D gene is possibly TRBD2 (6 bases). Trimming stripped 5 bases from V and 3 bases from J, with 18 bases between. The CDR3 covers 16 residues. Germline CDR1 reads MNHEY; CDR2 reads SVGEGT. The CDR3 protein is CASSAPGPGGTDTQYF. CDR3 coding DNA: TGTGCCAGCAGTGCCCCAGGCCCCGGGGGAACAGATACGCAGTATTTT.

The chain carries TRBV7-2 and TRBJ1-6; D is undetermined. CDR1 is SGHTA and CDR2 is FQGNSA in the germline V gene. The CDR3 runs to 16 residues. V gave up 1 base and J gave up 0 bases, with 7 bases separating them. CDR3 DNA sequence: TGTGCCAGCAGCTTAGGAAGAGACTCCTATAATTCACCCCTCCACTTT. Encoded protein: CASSLGRDSYNSPLHF.

The chain has TRBV6-5 and TRBJ1-6; tentative D call: TRBD1 (5 bases). The V end was cut by 5 bases, the J end by 0 bases, with 8 bases between. This CDR3 is built from 15 residues. Germline V gene sequence: CDR1 MNHEY, CDR2 SVGAGI. The CDR3, as DNA: TGTGCCAGCAGTATAGACAGCTCCTATAATTCACCCCTCCACTTT. Protein sequence: CASSIDSSYNSPLHF.

The CDR3 coding sequence is TGTGCCAGCAGTCCCGTCGGAACAGGGGATGGCTACACCTTC. Translated: CASSPVGTGDGYTF. The gene calls are TRBV6-5 and TRBJ1-2; 7 bases agree with TRBD1. Unmatched junction bases numbered 9, after V lost 5 bases and J lost 6 bases. From germline, CDR1 is MNHEY and CDR2 SVGAGI. The CDR3 is made up of 14 amino acids.

The rearrangement links TRBV28 to TRBJ1-6, with D unresolved. The CDR3 totals 16 residues. The V end lost 7 bases, the J end lost 0 bases, and 13 bases lay between the germline ends. Germline assignment: CDR1 MDHEN and CDR2 SYDVKM. CDR3 sequence reads: CASTPPGFSYNSPLHF. CDR3 DNA: TGTGCCAGCACCCCACCCGGGTTCTCCTATAATTCACCCCTCCACTTT.

The gene calls are TRBV6-5 and TRBJ1-1, with TRBD1 identical over 7 bases. V dropped 5 bases and J dropped 1; count of bases not matched to a gene: 1. Germline loops: CDR1 MNHEY, CDR2 SVGAGI. The CDR3 is made up of 13 amino acids. The CDR3 DNA reads TGTGCCAGCAGTCGGACAGGGAACACTGAAGCTTTCTTT. It specifies CASSRTGNTEAFF.

CDR3 in amino acids: CASSLGAQIQETQYF. The CDR3 DNA sequence: TGTGCCAGCAGCTTAGGAGCACAGATCCAAGAGACCCAGTACTTC. V is TRBV7-9 and J is TRBJ2-5, with D uncertain. The CDR3 runs to 15 residues. Trimming stripped 1 base from V and 1 base from J, with 10 bases between. In germline, CDR1 is SEHNR, CDR2 FQNEAQ (reference sequence).

The chain joins TRBV5-6 to TRBJ2-2, with D perhaps TRBD1 (6 bases). V was cut by 4 bases and J by 6 bases, with 28 bases left in between. The CDR3 covers 19 residues. CDR1 and CDR2 from the germline V gene are SGHDT and YYEEEE. The CDR3 sequence: CASSRTSGVKTNSAGELFF. The CDR3 coding sequence is TGTGCCAGCAGCCGAACGTCAGGGGTAAAGACAAACTCGGCCGGGGAGCTGTTTTTT.

This sequence joins TRBV5-1 and TRBJ2-5, with 9 bases aligning to TRBD2. The CDR3 covers 16 residues. The V gene end was trimmed by 2 bases and the J gene end by 2 bases; junction bases not matched to a gene: 7. The germline CDR1 and CDR2 sequences are SGHRS and YFSETQ. Here the CDR3 reads CASSFTGLAPQETQYF. The CDR3 DNA sequence: TGCGCCAGCAGCTTCACCGGACTAGCGCCTCAAGAGACCCAGTACTTC.

This clone was found a few times. This rearrangement joins TRBV6-2 or TRBV6-3 to TRBJ2-7; 8 bases match TRBD2. Per the germline V gene, CDR1 is MNHEY and CDR2 is SVGEGT. Trimming removed 6 bases from V and 4 bases from J; junction bases left unmatched: 14. The CDR3 totals 16 residues. The CDR3 protein is CASSPSSGTRVYEQYV. Written as DNA, the CDR3 is TGTGCCAGCAGCCCTAGCTCCGGGACTAGAGTTTACGAGCAGTACGTC.

The chain uses TRBV4-1 and TRBJ1-2; 7 bases line up with TRBD1. Germline assignment: CDR1 MGHRA and CDR2 YSYEKL. The CDR3 sequence is 14 residues long. V was pared by 0 bases and J by 3 bases, with 1 base of the junction left unmatched. CDR3 protein: CASSQDGTDYGYTF. CDR3 nucleotides: TGCGCCAGCAGCCAAGACGGGACAGACTATGGCTACACCTTC.

The chain carries TRBV9 and TRBJ2-1; D is perhaps TRBD2 (6 bases). Between the trimmed V and J ends, which lost 0 bases and 4 bases, there was a span of 14 bases. The CDR3 extends over 16 amino acids. CDR1 and CDR2 from the germline V gene are SGDLS and YYNGEE. CDR3 residues: CASSVADASAYNEQFF. The CDR3, as DNA: TGTGCCAGCAGCGTAGCTGATGCTAGCGCGTACAATGAGCAGTTCTTC.

This clone has just a few counts. V and J are TRBV4-2 and TRBJ1-5; D may be TRBD1 (6 bases). Trimming shortened V by 0 bases and J by 2 bases, and 11 bases separated the two germline ends. The CDR3 totals 16 residues. Looked up from germline, CDR1 is LGHNA and CDR2 is YNFKEQ. Here the CDR3 DNA reads TGTGCCAGCAGCCAAGAGGGGGCTGGCGGCAATCAGCCCCAGCATTTT. It yields the protein CASSQEGAGGNQPQHF.

This chain uses TRBV19 with TRBJ1-6; D is possibly TRBD1 (6 bases). The CDR3 contains 14 residues. The ends were cut back, 4 bases at V and 8 bases at J, with 12 bases in the middle. The V gene's germline CDR1 is LNHDA and CDR2 SQIVND (reference sequence). The CDR3 nucleotides read TGTGCCAGTAGTAGCGGCAGGGGTTATTCACCCCTCCACTTT. Protein sequence: CASSSGRGYSPLHF.